Below, one T cell receptor beta chain is given with its context. This record belongs to a study of cytomegalovirus exposure and HLA in healthy donors. V was cut by 7 bases and J by 4 bases, with 16 bases left in between. The CDR3 loop spans 14 amino acids. From germline, CDR1 is LNHDA and CDR2 SQIVND (reference sequence). Primers: 60 Vbeta forward and 13 Jbeta reverse. The method was immunoSEQ multiplex PCR; TCRdb's version includes in-frame clones alone and lacks a portion of them. The sample holds approximately 170,000 clones, about 75% seen once. This TCR was recovered from a male donor in good health and CMV-seropositive. The chain couples TRBV19 to TRBJ1-1, with D maybe TRBD1 (6 bases). Sequencing was carried out using PBMCs. In DNA, the CDR3 is TGTGCCAGTACCCATGGCAGGGGTGGCACTGAAGCTTTCTTT. Its translation is CASTHGRGGTEAFF. Full variable domain (missing parts from reference TRBV19 and TRBJ1-1): DGGITQSPKYLFRKEGQNVTLSCEQNLNHDAMYWYRQDPGQGLRLIYYSQIVNDFQKGDIAEGYSVSREKKESFPLTVTSAQKNPTAFYLCASTHGRGGTEAFFGQGTRLTVV.